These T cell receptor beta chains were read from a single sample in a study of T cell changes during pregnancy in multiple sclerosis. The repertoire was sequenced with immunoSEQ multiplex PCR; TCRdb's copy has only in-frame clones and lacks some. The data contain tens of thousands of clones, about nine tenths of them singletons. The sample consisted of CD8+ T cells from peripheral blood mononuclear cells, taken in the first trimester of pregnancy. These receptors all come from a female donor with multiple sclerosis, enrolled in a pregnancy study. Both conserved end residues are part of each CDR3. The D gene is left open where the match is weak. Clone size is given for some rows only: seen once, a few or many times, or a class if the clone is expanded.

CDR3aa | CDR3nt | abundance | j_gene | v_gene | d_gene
CASSADRVNTYNSPLHF | TGTGCCAGCAGCGCGGACAGGGTGAACACCTATAATTCACCCCTCCACTTT | NA | TRBJ1-6 | TRBV21-1 | NA
CASSPRDPSGYGYTF | TGTGCCAGCAGTCCTCGAGACCCATCGGGGTATGGCTACACCTTC | NA | TRBJ1-2 | TRBV28 | NA
CASRPDGAYEQYF | TGTGCCAGCAGACCTGACGGAGCCTACGAGCAGTACTTC | NA | TRBJ2-7 | TRBV7-9 | NA
CASSFKEVIYSYNEQFF | TGCGCCAGCAGCTTTAAAGAGGTAATCTACTCCTACAATGAGCAGTTCTTC | NA | TRBJ2-1 | TRBV5-1 | NA
CASSEARSSGNTIYF | TGTGCCAGCAGTGAAGCACGGAGCTCTGGAAACACCATATATTTT | NA | TRBJ1-3 | TRBV6-1 | NA
CASSVSGGNQETQYF | TGTGCCAGCAGCGTAAGCGGGGGAAACCAAGAGACCCAGTACTTC | NA | TRBJ2-5 | TRBV9 | TRBD2
CASSINRGGQPQHF | TGTGCCAGCAGCATTAACAGGGGGGGCCAGCCCCAGCATTTT | NA | TRBJ1-5 | TRBV28 | TRBD1
CASSQEEAGTPNTEAFF | TGCGCCAGCAGCCAAGAAGAGGCCGGGACACCGAACACTGAAGCTTTCTTT | once | TRBJ1-1 | TRBV4-3 | NA
CASSERVWRDGDTQYF | TGTGCCAGCAGTGAACGTGTATGGCGGGACGGAGATACGCAGTATTTT | NA | TRBJ2-3 | TRBV2 | NA
CASRAGALSYEQYF | TGTGCCAGCAGGGCGGGAGCGCTGTCCTACGAGCAGTACTTC | NA | TRBJ2-7 | TRBV27 | TRBD2
CASSVGSSGVEDTQYF | TGTGCCAGCAGCGTAGGGAGTAGCGGGGTCGAAGATACGCAGTATTTT | NA | TRBJ2-3 | TRBV9 | TRBD2
CASALTSGGSGSYEQYF | TGTGCCAGCGCCTTGACTAGCGGGGGATCCGGCTCCTACGAGCAGTACTTC | NA | TRBJ2-7 | TRBV19 | TRBD2
CASSYGAGGKDTIYF | TGTGCCAGCAGTTACGGGGCAGGGGGCAAGGACACCATATATTTT | few | TRBJ1-3 | TRBV6-5 | TRBD1
CATSRDWGENQPQHF | TGTGCCACCAGCAGAGATTGGGGGGAAAATCAGCCCCAGCATTTT | once | TRBJ1-5 | TRBV15 | NA
CASTRQTSSYEQYF | TGTGCCAGCACGCGGCAGACGAGCTCCTACGAGCAGTACTTC | NA | TRBJ2-7 | TRBV28 | NA
CASSYRDREYNEQFF | TGTGCCAGCAGTTATAGGGACAGGGAATACAATGAGCAGTTCTTC | NA | TRBJ2-1 | TRBV6-5 | TRBD1
CASSPPRGGINEQYF | TGTGCCAGCAGCCCCCCCCGGGGAGGTATAAACGAGCAGTACTTC | once | TRBJ2-7 | TRBV9 | NA
CASSLSPVPQFF | TGTGCCAGCAGTTTATCGCCGGTTCCGCAGTTCTTC | NA | TRBJ2-1 | TRBV27 | NA
CSGWDSETGELFF | TGCAGCGGGTGGGACAGCGAAACCGGGGAGCTGTTTTTT | NA | TRBJ2-2 | TRBV29-1 | TRBD1
CASSFAGVPEAFF | TGTGCCAGCAGCTTTGCGGGTGTCCCTGAAGCTTTCTTT | NA | TRBJ1-1 | TRBV7-9 | NA
CASSYGRANINYGYTF | TGTGCCAGCAGTTACGGCAGGGCCAACATCAACTATGGCTACACCTTC | NA | TRBJ1-2 | TRBV6-5 | NA
CASSVFRDRGYNEQFF | TGTGCCAGCAGCGTTTTCCGGGACAGAGGATACAATGAGCAGTTCTTC | NA | TRBJ2-1 | TRBV7-2 | TRBD1
CASRETSGSSGELFF | TGTGCCAGCAGAGAGACTAGCGGGTCATCCGGGGAGCTGTTTTTT | NA | TRBJ2-2 | TRBV6-1 | TRBD2
CASTSMDEQFF | TGTGCCAGTACCAGTATGGATGAGCAGTTCTTC | NA | TRBJ2-1 | TRBV19 | NA
CASSYGEQNTEAFF | TGTGCCAGCAGTTACGGTGAGCAGAACACTGAAGCTTTCTTT | NA | TRBJ1-1 | TRBV6-5 | NA
CASSQDRGPGTNTEAFF | TGTGCCAGCAGTCAAGACAGGGGCCCAGGGACGAACACTGAAGCTTTCTTT | NA | TRBJ1-1 | TRBV6-1 | TRBD1
CASSLAHSNVPEQYF | TGTGCCAGCAGCTTGGCCCACTCAAACGTCCCCGAGCAGTACTTC | NA | TRBJ2-7 | TRBV5-6 | NA
CARVDTEAFF | TGCGCCCGAGTGGACACTGAAGCTTTCTTT | few | TRBJ1-1 | TRBV19 | NA